The T cell receptor (beta chain) under discussion was sequenced for a study of CD8+CD57+ T cells in acquired aplastic anemia. Study in general: Sorted CD4+ and CD8+ cells gave a mean 3.2 ug DNA, range about 0.19 to 27.4 ug.

The CDR3 contains 15 residues. Germline assignment: CDR1 MGHDK and CDR2 SYGVNS. Between the trimmed V and J ends, which lost 0 bases and 8 bases, there was a span of 16 bases. TCR beta VDJ and CDR3 profiling used genomic DNA as template. TCRdb fed the reads into MiXCR, producing one record per CDR3 protein. The sample records about 81,000 distinct CDR3 sequences, approximately 46% being singletons. The sequencing sample was made of sorted CD4+, CD8+, or CD8+CD57+ T cells (not recorded which) from PBMCs. The receptor was derived from a human donor in good health, serving as a control. This chain links TRBV25-1 with TRBJ1-2; D unclear. CDR3 sequence (DNA): TGTGCCAGCAGTGAATATACGGAGGCCCGTGGGGGCTACACCTTC. Its translation is CASSEYTEARGGYTF.